These 8 T cell receptor beta chains were all obtained from the same sample, sequenced in a study of cytomegalovirus exposure and HLA in healthy donors. The PCR was carried out with 60 Vbeta primers and 13 Jbeta primers. Data came from immunoSEQ multiplex PCR; TCRdb stores just in-frame clones and leaves some out. The sample has some 200,000 clones, roughly 74% seen once; the top ten hold about 1.7%. The sequencing input was PBMCs. These receptors were collected from a woman younger than 45 in good health and CMV-seronegative.

The chain uses TRBV7-2 and TRBJ1-4; no clear D. V lost 2 bases, J lost 8 bases, and 18 bases lay in between. CDR1 and CDR2 (germline): SGHTA, FQGNSA. This CDR3 region has 16 residues. The CDR3 protein is CASSLWETSRTEKLFF. Written as DNA, the CDR3 is TGTGCCAGCAGCTTATGGGAGACAAGTCGAACCGAAAAACTGTTTTTT.

The chain uses TRBV6-5 and TRBJ1-2, with D perhaps matching TRBD1 (6 bases). Germline CDR1 and CDR2: MNHEY and SVGAGI. The CDR3 has 12 residues. Between the trimmed V and J ends, which lost 4 bases and 8 bases, there was a span of 11 bases. The CDR3 reads CASSSGASGYTF. The CDR3 DNA follows: TGTGCCAGCAGTTCAGGGGCGTCGGGCTACACCTTC.

The rearrangement joins TRBV4-1 to TRBJ2-1; TRBD2 aligns across 11 bases. CDR1 and CDR2 (germline): MGHRA, YSYEKL. The CDR3 runs to 17 residues. The V gene end was trimmed by 3 bases and the J gene end by 6 bases; junction bases not matched to a gene: 10. CDR3 DNA: TGCGCCAGCAGCCAGGCTGTTACTAGCGGGGGTCCCAATGAGCAGTTCTTC. Translating it yields CASSQAVTSGGPNEQFF.

V is TRBV2 and J is TRBJ1-4; weak D call: TRBD1 (6 bases). Germline loops: CDR1 SNHLY, CDR2 FYNNEI. This CDR3 comprises 15 residues. V was cut by 5 bases and J by 3 bases, with 13 bases left in between. The CDR3 DNA reads as TGTGCCAGCAGTAGGGACACACGGCCTAATGAAAAACTGTTTTTT. It is translated as CASSRDTRPNEKLFF.

This clone was seen just once. The chain carries TRBV7-9 and TRBJ2-1; 13 nucleotides align to TRBD2. In germline, CDR1 is SEHNR, CDR2 FQNEAQ (reference sequence). This CDR3 region has 16 residues. The CDR3 protein is CSTKPRTSGSYNEQFF. CDR3 DNA sequence: TGTTCCACCAAGCCCAGGACTAGCGGGAGCTACAATGAGCAGTTCTTC.

The V and J genes are TRBV5-4 and TRBJ2-1, with TRBD2 identical over 10 bases. This CDR3 has 14 amino acids. The germline CDR1 and CDR2 sequences are SGHNT and YYREEE (reference sequence). Trimming cost V 4 bases and J 12 bases; bases outside gene matches: 10. As DNA, the CDR3 is TGTGCCAGCAGCCTCCTCCCTCTAGCGGGGGCGCAGTTCTTC. Translating gives CASSLLPLAGAQFF.

The genes are TRBV27 and TRBJ1-3, with D maybe TRBD1 (5 bases). CDR3 size: 13 residues. The V gene's germline CDR1 is MNHEY and CDR2 SMNVEV (reference sequence). With 5 bases removed from V and 0 bases from J, the gap between germline ends came to 5 bases. CDR3 amino acids: CASSTGSGNTIYF. For the CDR3, the DNA is TGTGCCAGCAGTACAGGCTCTGGAAACACCATATATTTT.

V gene TRBV7-9 combines with J gene TRBJ1-6; tentative D call: TRBD1 (6 bases). V dropped 5 bases and J dropped 7 bases, with 15 bases sitting between them. The CDR3 covers 15 residues. Germline assignment: CDR1 SEHNR and CDR2 FQNEAQ (reference sequence). CDR3 residues: CASSRSTGANSPLHF. The CDR3 DNA reads TGTGCCAGCAGCCGATCGACAGGCGCCAATTCACCCCTCCACTTT.